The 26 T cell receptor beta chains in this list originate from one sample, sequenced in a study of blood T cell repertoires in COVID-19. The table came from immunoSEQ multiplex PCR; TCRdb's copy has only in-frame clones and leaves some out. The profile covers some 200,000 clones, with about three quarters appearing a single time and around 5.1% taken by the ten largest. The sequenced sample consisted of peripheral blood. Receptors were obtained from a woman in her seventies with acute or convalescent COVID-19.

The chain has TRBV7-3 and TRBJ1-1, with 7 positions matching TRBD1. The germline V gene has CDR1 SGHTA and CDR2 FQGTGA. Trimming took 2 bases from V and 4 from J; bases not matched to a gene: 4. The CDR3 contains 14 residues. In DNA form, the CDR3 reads TGTGCCAGCAGCTTATTAGCAGGGGGCACTGAAGCTTTCTTT. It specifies CASSLLAGGTEAFF.

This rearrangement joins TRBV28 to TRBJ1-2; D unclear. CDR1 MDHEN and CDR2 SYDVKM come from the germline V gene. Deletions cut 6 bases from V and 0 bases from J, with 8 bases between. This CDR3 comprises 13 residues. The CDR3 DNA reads TGTGCCAGCAGGCCTACAGCTAACTATGGCTACACCTTC. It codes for CASRPTANYGYTF.

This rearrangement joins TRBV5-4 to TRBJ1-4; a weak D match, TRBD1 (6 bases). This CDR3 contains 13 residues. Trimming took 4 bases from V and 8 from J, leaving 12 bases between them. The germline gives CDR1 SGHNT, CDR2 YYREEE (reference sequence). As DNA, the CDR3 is TGTGCCAGCAGCGATGGGACAAACGAAAAACTGTTTTTT. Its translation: CASSDGTNEKLFF.

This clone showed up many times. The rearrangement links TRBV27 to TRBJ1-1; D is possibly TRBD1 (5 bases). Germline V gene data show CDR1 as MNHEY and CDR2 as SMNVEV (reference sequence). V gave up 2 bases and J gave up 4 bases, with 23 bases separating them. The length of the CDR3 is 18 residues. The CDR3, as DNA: TGTGCCAGCAGTTTAAAGTTCTCGGTGGGGTCAGGGTCCACTGAAGCTTTCTTT. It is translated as CASSLKFSVGSGSTEAFF.

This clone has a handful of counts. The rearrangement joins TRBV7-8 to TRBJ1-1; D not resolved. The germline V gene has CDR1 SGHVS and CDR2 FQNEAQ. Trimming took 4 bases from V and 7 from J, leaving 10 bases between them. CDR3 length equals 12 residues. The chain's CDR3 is CASSWASDEAFF. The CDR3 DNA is TGTGCCAGCAGCTGGGCTTCAGATGAAGCTTTCTTT.

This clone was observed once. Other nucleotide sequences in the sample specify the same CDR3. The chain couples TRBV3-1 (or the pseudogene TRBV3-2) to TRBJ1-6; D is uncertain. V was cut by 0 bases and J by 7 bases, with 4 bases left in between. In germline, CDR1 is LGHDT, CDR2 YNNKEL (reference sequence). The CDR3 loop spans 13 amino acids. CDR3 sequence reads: CASSQELNSPLHF. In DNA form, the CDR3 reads TGTGCCAGCAGCCAAGAACTAAATTCACCCCTCCACTTT.

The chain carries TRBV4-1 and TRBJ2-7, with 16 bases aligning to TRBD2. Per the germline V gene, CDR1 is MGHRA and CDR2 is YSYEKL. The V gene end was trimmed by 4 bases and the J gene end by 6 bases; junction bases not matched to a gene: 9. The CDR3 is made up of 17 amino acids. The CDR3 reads CASSPLGLAGGPGEQYF. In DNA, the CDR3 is TGCGCCAGCAGCCCATTGGGACTAGCGGGAGGGCCGGGCGAGCAGTACTTC.

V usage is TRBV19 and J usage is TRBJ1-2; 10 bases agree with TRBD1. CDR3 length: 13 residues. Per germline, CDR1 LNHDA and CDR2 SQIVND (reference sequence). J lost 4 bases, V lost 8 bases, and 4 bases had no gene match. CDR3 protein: CASGGTGVYGYTF. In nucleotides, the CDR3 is TGTGCCAGTGGAGGGACAGGGGTCTATGGCTACACCTTC.

Written as DNA, the CDR3 is TGTGCCAGCAGCAACCCGGGACTAGCGGGAGGGGCGCTTGAGCAGTTCTTC. This gives the protein CASSNPGLAGGALEQFF. The chain has TRBV5-4 and TRBJ2-1; 16 bases fit TRBD2. This CDR3 region has 17 residues. The junction had 10 bases not matched to a gene; V was cut back by 4 bases and J by 9 bases. CDR1 SGHNT and CDR2 YYREEE come from the germline V gene (reference sequence). The full variable domain, its missing parts supplied by reference TRBV5-4 and TRBJ2-1, is ETGVTQSPTHLIKTRGQQVTLRCSSQSGHNTVSWYQQALGQGPQFIFQYYREEENGRGNFPPRFSGLQFPNYSSELNVNALELDDSALYLCASSNPGLAGGALEQFFGPGTRLTVL.

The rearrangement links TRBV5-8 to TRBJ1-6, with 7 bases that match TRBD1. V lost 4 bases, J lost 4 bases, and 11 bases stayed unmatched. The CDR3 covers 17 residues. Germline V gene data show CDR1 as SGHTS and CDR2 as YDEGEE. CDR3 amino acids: CASSRDSPGQYNSPLHF. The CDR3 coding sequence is TGTGCCAGCAGCCGGGATTCTCCGGGACAGTATAATTCACCCCTCCACTTT.

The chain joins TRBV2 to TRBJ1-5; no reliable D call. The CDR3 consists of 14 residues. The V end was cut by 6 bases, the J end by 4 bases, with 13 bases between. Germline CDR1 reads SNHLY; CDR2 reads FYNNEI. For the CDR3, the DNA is TGTGCCAGCAGGGATGGACGGGGAAATCAGCCCCAGCATTTT. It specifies CASRDGRGNQPQHF.

CDR3 in amino acids: CASSLGGSSNQPQHF. The CDR3 DNA follows: TGTGCCAGCAGCTTAGGAGGGAGTAGCAATCAGCCCCAGCATTTT. This sequence joins TRBV7-8 and TRBJ1-5; D is unclear. CDR1 is SGHVS, CDR2 FQNEAQ, per germline. V lost 1 base, J lost 0 bases, and 7 bases lay in between. This CDR3 is 15 amino acids long.

CDR3 protein: CASSPRQGSEKLFF. DNA of the CDR3: TGTGCCAGCAGCCCCCGGCAGGGTAGTGAAAAACTGTTTTTT. The chain couples TRBV9 to TRBJ1-4, with D possibly TRBD1 on 5 matching bases. CDR3 size: 14 residues. Trimming took off 4 bases at V and 7 bases at J, with 14 bases between the two ends. Germline CDR1 is SGDLS and CDR2 is YYNGEE.

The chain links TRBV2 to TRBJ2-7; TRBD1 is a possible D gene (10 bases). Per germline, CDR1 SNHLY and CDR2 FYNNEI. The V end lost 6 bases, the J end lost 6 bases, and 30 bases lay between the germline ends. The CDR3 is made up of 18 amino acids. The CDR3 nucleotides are TGTGCCAGCAGAGCTAGGGGGACAGGGGACTTTAGCGGGGGCGAGCAGTACTTC. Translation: CASRARGTGDFSGGEQYF.

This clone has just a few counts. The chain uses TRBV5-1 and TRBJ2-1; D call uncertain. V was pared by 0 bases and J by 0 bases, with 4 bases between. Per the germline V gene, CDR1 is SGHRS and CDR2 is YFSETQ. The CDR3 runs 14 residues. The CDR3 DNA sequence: TGCGCCAGCAGCTTGGACGGCTCCTACAATGAGCAGTTCTTC. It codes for CASSLDGSYNEQFF.

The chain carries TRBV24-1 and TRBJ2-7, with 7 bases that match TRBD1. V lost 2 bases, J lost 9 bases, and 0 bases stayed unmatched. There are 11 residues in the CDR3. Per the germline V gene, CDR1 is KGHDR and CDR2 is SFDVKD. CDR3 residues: CATSDSGGQYF. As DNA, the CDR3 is TGTGCCACCAGTGATTCAGGGGGGCAGTACTTC.

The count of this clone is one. CDR3: CASSSIPKRGYTF. Written as DNA, the CDR3 is TGTGCCAGCAGCTCCATACCCAAGCGAGGCTACACCTTC. The chain has TRBV7-2 and TRBJ1-2; D gene unclear. CDR3 size: 13 residues. Trimming took off 4 bases at V and 8 bases at J, with 14 bases between the two ends. Germline loops: CDR1 SGHTA, CDR2 FQGNSA.

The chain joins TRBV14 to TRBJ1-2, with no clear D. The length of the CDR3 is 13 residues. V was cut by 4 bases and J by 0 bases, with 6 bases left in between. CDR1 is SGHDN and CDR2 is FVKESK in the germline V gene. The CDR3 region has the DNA TGTGCCAGCAGCCCGGTGGCTAACTATGGCTACACCTTC. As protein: CASSPVANYGYTF.

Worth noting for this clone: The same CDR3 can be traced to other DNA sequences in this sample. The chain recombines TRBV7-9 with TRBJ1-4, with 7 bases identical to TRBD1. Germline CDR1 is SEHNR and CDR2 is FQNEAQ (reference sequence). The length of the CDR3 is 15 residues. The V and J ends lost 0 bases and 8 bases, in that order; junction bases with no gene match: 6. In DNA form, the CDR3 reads TGTGCCAGCAGCTTAGCGGCAGGGGGAGAGGAAAAACTGTTTTTT. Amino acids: CASSLAAGGEEKLFF. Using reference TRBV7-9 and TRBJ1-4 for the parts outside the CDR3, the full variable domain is DTGVSQNPRHKITKRGQNVTFRCDPISEHNRLYWYRQTLGQGPEFLTYFQNEAQLEKSRLLSDRFSAERPKGSFSTLEIQRTEQGDSAMYLCASSLAAGGEEKLFFGSGTQLSVL.

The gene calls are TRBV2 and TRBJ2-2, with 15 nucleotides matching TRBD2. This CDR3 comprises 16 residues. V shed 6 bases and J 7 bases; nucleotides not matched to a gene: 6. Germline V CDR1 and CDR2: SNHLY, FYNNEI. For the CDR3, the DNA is TGTGCCAGCAGCGTGGGACTAGCGGGAGGTGGCGGGGAGCTGTTTTTT. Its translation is CASSVGLAGGGGELFF.

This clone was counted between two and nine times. The CDR3 coding sequence is TGCGCCAGCAGCCCGGAGGGGACAGGGCGCAGTGAGCAGTTCTTC. Translating gives CASSPEGTGRSEQFF. The genes are TRBV5-1 and TRBJ2-1; TRBD1 matches 9 bases. The V gene end was trimmed by 4 bases and the J gene end by 9 bases; junction bases not matched to a gene: 11. The germline CDR1 and CDR2 sequences are SGHRS and YFSETQ. This CDR3 region has 15 residues.

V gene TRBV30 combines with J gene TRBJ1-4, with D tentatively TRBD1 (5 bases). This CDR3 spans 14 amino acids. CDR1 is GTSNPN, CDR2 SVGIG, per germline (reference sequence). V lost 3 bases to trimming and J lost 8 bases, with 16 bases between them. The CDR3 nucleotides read TGTGCCTGGAGAAGTGGGAAAAGGGGCGAAAAACTGTTTTTT. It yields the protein CAWRSGKRGEKLFF.

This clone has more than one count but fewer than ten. The CDR3, as DNA: TGTGCCATCAGTGAGTCACGGCAGGGTGATTCACCCCTCCACTTT. Translation gives CAISESRQGDSPLHF. The chain joins TRBV10-3 to TRBJ1-6; D is possibly TRBD1 (5 bases). Germline CDR1 and CDR2: ENHRY and SYGVKD. The CDR3 is 15 amino acids. Trimming pared 0 bases from V and 8 bases from J, leaving 11 bases between.

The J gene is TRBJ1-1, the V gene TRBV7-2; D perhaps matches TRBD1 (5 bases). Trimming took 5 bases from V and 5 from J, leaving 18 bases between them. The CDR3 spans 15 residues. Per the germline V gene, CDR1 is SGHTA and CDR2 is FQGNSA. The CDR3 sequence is CASSPRQSLGTEAFF. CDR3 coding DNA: TGTGCCAGCAGCCCCCGACAGAGTTTGGGGACTGAAGCTTTCTTT.

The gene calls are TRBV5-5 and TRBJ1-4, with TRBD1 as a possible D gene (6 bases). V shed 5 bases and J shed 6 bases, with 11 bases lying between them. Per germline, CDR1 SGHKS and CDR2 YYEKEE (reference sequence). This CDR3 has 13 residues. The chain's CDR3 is CASRQGLYEKLFF. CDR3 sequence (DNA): TGTGCCAGCAGGCAGGGGTTATATGAAAAACTGTTTTTT.

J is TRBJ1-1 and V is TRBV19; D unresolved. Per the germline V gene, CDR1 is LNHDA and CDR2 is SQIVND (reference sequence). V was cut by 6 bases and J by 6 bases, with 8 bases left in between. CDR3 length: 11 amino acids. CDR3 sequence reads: CASRLQAEAFF. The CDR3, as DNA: TGTGCCAGTAGATTACAAGCTGAAGCTTTCTTT.